This T cell receptor (beta chain) was found in a study of shared clonotypes between healthy human individuals. Study-level results: It was observed that about 5% of naive CD4 clonotypes were shared across a handful of donors.

Clones were sequenced by immunoSEQ multiplex PCR, and TCRdb holds only the in-frame ones, with some missing. The sample records 2.3 million or so clones, more than 80% being singletons. Trimming left V 6 bases short and J 5 bases short, with 19 bases between. In germline, CDR1 is MNHNY, CDR2 SVGAGI (reference sequence). CDR3 length: 15 residues. In its sample, this clone was seen once. Its specificity is not known. Input material: naive CD4+ T cells from PBMCs. Subset: CD45RA+ positively selected. This sequence joins TRBV6-6 and TRBJ1-1, with a possible D match to TRBD1 (5 bases). This clonotype originated in a young man in good health. Some clones in this sample may be carry-over from other donors' samples. The CDR3 DNA reads as TGTGCCAGCAGCCCCACGGCAGGTGGGGGTACTGAAGCTTTCTTT. This gives the protein CASSPTAGGGTEAFF.